This T cell receptor beta chain originates from a study of patients and donors after allogeneic stem cell transplantation. TCRdb reanalysed the RT-PCR reads using MiXCR and keeps one entry per CDR3 protein. Altogether 87,000 or so distinct CDR3 sequences are present, approximately 5.2% being singletons, with the ten largest covering 2.6%. The sequence came from a human donor who was either an allogeneic HSCT recipient or a stem cell or donor lymphocyte infusion donor (not recorded which). It is not recorded whose cells these are; they may come from a transplant donor. Sequenced: blood, either unsorted or a sorted T cell fraction (not recorded which).

CDR3 sequence: CAWSRLAGSTEQFF. In DNA, the CDR3 is TGTGCCTGGAGTCGACTAGCGGGGTCGACTGAGCAGTTCTTC. The rearrangement joins TRBV30 to TRBJ2-1; 11 bases fit TRBD2. Germline-derived CDR1 and CDR2 are GTSNPN and SVGIG (reference sequence). J gave up 9 bases and V 2 bases, and 6 bases lay outside the gene matches. The CDR3 is 14 amino acids.